The 7 T cell receptor beta chains presented below share a single source sample, sequenced in a study of vaccination effects on CD4 cells after COVID-19. In the ViraFEST assay, antigen-specific CD4+ clonotypes were identified by expansion after peptide-pool stimulation. Investigators separated out CD4+ T cells once around nine days of culture had passed. Vaccine recipients lacked prior SARS-CoV-2 infection and had negative nucleocapsid antibodies. Sequencing was performed with immunoSEQ multiplex PCR; in TCRdb, only in-frame clones are kept and a portion is missing. Here the sample spans about 41,000 clones, about two thirds being singletons. Antigen specificity for these receptors is unknown. The source material was CD4+ T cells from PBMCs cultured with HCoV-OC43 spike peptides, sampled before COVID-19 vaccination. Subset noted: HCoV-OC43 spike overlapping peptide pool stimulation. The receptors were sampled from a human donor who received a COVID-19 vaccine.

The genes are TRBV19 and TRBJ2-4; no clear D. The CDR3 contains 15 residues. Trimming took 3 bases from V and 0 from J, leaving 9 bases between them. Germline lookup yields CDR1 LNHDA and CDR2 SQIVND (reference sequence). The CDR3 loop reads CASSMPLLAKNIQYF. CDR3 DNA sequence: TGTGCCAGTAGTATGCCATTACTAGCCAAAAACATTCAGTACTTC.

The rearrangement joins TRBV18 to TRBJ1-4; D is unresolved. Looked up from germline, CDR1 is KGHSH and CDR2 is LQKENI. The CDR3 runs 14 residues. V dropped 2 bases and J dropped 0 bases, with 4 bases sitting between them. In DNA form, the CDR3 reads TGTGCCAGCTCACCAACAGCAACTAATGAAAAACTGTTTTTT. This codes for CASSPTATNEKLFF.

V gene TRBV5-4 combines with J gene TRBJ2-6, with 8 bases lining up with TRBD1. Germline loops: CDR1 SGHNT, CDR2 YYREEE (reference sequence). V lost 4 bases, J lost 9 bases, and 6 bases stayed unmatched. The CDR3 has 14 amino acids. CDR3 sequence reads: CASSGTGPNNVLTF. DNA for the CDR3: TGTGCCAGCAGCGGGACAGGCCCCAACAACGTCCTGACTTTC.

V gene TRBV5-1 combines with J gene TRBJ2-1; D might be TRBD2 (7 bases). The V gene lost 7 bases and the J gene lost 6 bases, with 17 bases spanning the gap. CDR1 is SGHRS, CDR2 YFSETQ, per germline. The CDR3 has 14 residues. DNA of the CDR3: TGCGCCAGCGATGGGGGGGGGCCTGGCAATGAGCAGTTCTTC. It specifies CASDGGGPGNEQFF.

The gene calls are TRBV7-2 and TRBJ1-2, with D uncertain. Germline V gene data show CDR1 as SGHTA and CDR2 as FQGNSA. V lost 1 base and J lost 4, with 10 bases in between. This CDR3 region has 14 residues. The CDR3 DNA sequence: TGTGCCAGCAGCTTAGTTTCCAGCTCCTATGGCTACACCTTC. Protein product: CASSLVSSSYGYTF.

V is TRBV6-5 and J is TRBJ1-5; TRBD1 matches at 9 bases. The V and J ends lost 10 bases and 7 bases, in that order; junction bases with no gene match: 17. CDR1 MNHEY and CDR2 SVGAGI come from the germline V gene. The CDR3 extends over 16 amino acids. This CDR3 reads CATTYLGQGLSQPQHF. DNA for the CDR3: TGTGCCACCACTTATCTAGGACAGGGGCTCAGCCAGCCCCAGCATTTT.

By share, this clone ranks as medium-sized. V usage is TRBV30 and J usage is TRBJ1-1; TRBD1 matches 11 bases. V lost 4 bases and J lost 9; bases outside the gene matches: 16. CDR1 is GTSNPN, CDR2 SVGIG, per germline (reference sequence). The CDR3 runs to 16 residues. CDR3 region: CAWMTFPGQGVGKAFF. The CDR3 DNA is TGTGCCTGGATGACTTTCCCGGGACAGGGGGTGGGAAAAGCTTTCTTT.